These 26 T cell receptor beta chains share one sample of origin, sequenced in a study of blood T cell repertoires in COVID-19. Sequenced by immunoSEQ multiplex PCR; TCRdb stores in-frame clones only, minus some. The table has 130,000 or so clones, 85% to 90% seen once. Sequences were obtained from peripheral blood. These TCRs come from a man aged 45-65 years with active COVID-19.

The CDR3 DNA reads TGTGCCAGCAGCTTGGTGGGCCTGAAGAACACTGAAGCTTTCTTT. It yields the protein CASSLVGLKNTEAFF. The chain employs TRBV5-4 and TRBJ1-1; D unresolved. Germline V gene data show CDR1 as SGHNT and CDR2 as YYREEE (reference sequence). Trimming left V 0 bases short and J 1 base short, with 10 bases between. The CDR3 contains 15 residues.

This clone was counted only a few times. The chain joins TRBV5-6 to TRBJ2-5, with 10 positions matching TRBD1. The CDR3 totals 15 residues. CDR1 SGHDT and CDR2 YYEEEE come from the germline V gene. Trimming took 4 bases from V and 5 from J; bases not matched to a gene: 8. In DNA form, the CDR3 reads TGTGCCAGCAGCGTACCGGGACAGGGGATTGAGACCCAGTACTTC. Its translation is CASSVPGQGIETQYF.

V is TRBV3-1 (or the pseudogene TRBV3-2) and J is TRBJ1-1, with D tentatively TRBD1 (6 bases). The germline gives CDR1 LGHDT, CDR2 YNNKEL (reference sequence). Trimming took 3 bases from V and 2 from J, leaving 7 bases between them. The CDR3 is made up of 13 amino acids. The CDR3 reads CASSHRGNTEAFF. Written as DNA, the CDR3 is TGTGCCAGCAGCCACAGGGGTAACACTGAAGCTTTCTTT.

CDR3 residues: CASRSLRGYQETQYF. Here the CDR3 DNA reads TGTGCCAGCAGGAGCCTCCGGGGGTACCAAGAGACCCAGTACTTC. V usage is TRBV27 and J usage is TRBJ2-5, with D tentatively TRBD2 (6 bases). Trimming left V 6 bases short and J 0 bases short, with 14 bases between. From germline, CDR1 is MNHEY and CDR2 SMNVEV (reference sequence). This CDR3 has 15 residues.

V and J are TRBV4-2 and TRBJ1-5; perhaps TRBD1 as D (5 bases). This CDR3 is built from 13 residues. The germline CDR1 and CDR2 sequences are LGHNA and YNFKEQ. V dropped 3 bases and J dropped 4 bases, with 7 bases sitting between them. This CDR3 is CASSHGGNQPQHF. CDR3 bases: TGTGCCAGCAGCCATGGGGGGAATCAGCCCCAGCATTTT.

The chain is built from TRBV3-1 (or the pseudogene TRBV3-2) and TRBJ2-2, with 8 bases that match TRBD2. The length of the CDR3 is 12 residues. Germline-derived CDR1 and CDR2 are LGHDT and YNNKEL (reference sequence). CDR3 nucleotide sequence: TGTGGAGCGGGGGATAACACCGGGGAGCTGTTTTTT. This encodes CGAGDNTGELFF.

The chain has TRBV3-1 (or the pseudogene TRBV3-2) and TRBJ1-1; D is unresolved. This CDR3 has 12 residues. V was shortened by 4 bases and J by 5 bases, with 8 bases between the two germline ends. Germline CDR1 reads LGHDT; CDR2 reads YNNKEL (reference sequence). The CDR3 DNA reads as TGTGCCAGCAGCCGAACGGGAACTGAAGCTTTCTTT. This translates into CASSRTGTEAFF.

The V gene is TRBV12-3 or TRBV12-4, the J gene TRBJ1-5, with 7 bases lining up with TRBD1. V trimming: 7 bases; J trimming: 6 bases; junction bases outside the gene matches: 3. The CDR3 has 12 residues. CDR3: CASTGDSQPQHF. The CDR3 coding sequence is TGTGCCAGCACCGGGGACAGTCAGCCCCAGCATTTT.

CDR3 coding DNA: TGTGCCAGCAGTTTAAGGAGTAGAGGCAGCGAAGCTTTCTTT. Protein product: CASSLRSRGSEAFF. This sequence joins TRBV27 and TRBJ1-1, with D unclear. V lost 2 bases and J 8 bases, leaving 15 bases between the germline ends. The CDR3 length is 14 residues. The germline V gene encodes CDR1 MNHEY and CDR2 SMNVEV (reference sequence).

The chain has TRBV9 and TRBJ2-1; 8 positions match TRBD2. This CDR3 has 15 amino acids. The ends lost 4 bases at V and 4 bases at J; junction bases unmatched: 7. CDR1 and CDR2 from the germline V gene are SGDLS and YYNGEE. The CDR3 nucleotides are TGTGCCAGCAGCCCGGGAGGGGGGGGTTACAATGAGCAGTTCTTC. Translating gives CASSPGGGGYNEQFF. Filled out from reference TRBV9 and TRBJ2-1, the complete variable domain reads DSGVTQTPKHLITATGQRVTLRCSPRSGDLSVYWYQQSLDQGLQFLIQYYNGEERAKGNILERFSAQQFPDLHSELNLSSLELGDSALYFCASSPGGGGYNEQFFGPGTRLTVL.

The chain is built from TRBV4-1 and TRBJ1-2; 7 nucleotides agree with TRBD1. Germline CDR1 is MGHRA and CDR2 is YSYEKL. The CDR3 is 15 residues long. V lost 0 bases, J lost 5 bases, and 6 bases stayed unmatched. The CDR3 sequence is CASSQERGQGYGYTF. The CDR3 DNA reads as TGCGCCAGCAGCCAAGAGAGGGGGCAGGGGTATGGCTACACCTTC.

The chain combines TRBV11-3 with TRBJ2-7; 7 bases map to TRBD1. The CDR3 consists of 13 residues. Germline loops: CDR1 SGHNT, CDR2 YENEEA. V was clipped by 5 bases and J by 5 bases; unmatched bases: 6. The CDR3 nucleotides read TGTGCCAGCAGCCCCCGGACAGGCCACGAGCAGTACTTC. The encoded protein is CASSPRTGHEQYF.

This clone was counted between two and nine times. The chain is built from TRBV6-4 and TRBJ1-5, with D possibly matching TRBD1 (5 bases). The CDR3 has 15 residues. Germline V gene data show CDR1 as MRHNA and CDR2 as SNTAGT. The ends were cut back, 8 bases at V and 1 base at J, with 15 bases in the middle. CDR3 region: CASPTQGRSNQPQHF. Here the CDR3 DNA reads TGTGCCAGCCCCACCCAGGGCCGGAGCAATCAGCCCCAGCATTTT.

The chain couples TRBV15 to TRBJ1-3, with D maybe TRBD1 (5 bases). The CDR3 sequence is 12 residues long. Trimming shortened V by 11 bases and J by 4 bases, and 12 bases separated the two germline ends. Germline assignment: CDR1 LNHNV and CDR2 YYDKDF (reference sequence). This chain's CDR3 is CAVGARGNTIYF. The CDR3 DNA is TGTGCCGTTGGGGCGAGAGGAAACACCATATATTTT.

The chain's CDR3 is CASTDGGAGANVLTF. CDR3 nucleotide sequence: TGTGCCAGCACCGATGGGGGGGCTGGGGCCAACGTCCTGACTTTC. The V gene is TRBV6-5, the J gene TRBJ2-6; the match to TRBD2 covers 7 bases. Unmatched junction bases numbered 5, after V lost 7 bases and J lost 2 bases. CDR1 is MNHEY and CDR2 is SVGAGI in the germline V gene. There are 15 residues in the CDR3.

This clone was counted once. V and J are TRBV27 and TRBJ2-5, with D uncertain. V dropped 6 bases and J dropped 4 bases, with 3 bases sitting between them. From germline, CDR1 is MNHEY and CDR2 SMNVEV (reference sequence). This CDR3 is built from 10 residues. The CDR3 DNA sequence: TGTGCCAGCAGCATAGAGACCCAGTACTTC. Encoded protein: CASSIETQYF.

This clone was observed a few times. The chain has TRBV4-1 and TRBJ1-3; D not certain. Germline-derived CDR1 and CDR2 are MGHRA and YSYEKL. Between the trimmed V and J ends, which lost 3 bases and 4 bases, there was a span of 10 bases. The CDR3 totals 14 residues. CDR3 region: CASSHPGLGNTIYF. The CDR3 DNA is TGCGCCAGCAGCCACCCAGGTCTCGGAAACACCATATATTTT.

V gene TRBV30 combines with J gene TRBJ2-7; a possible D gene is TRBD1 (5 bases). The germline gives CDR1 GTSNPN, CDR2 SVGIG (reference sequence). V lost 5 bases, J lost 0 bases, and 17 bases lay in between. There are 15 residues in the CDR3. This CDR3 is CAWGQRGRSSYEQYF. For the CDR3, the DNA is TGTGCCTGGGGACAAAGGGGCCGGAGCTCCTACGAGCAGTACTTC.

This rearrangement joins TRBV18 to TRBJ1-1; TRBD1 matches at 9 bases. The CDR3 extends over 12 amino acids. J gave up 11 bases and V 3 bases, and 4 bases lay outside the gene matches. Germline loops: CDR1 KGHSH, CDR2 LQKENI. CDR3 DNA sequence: TGTGCCAGCTCACCTAGACAGGGGGTGGCTTTCTTT. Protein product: CASSPRQGVAFF.

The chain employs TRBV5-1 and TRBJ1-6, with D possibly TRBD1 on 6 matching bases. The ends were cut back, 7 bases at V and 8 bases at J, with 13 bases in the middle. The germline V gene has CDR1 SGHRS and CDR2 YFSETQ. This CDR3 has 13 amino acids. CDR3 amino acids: CASGVTGDSPLHF. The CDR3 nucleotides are TGCGCCAGCGGAGTGACAGGAGATTCACCCCTCCACTTT.

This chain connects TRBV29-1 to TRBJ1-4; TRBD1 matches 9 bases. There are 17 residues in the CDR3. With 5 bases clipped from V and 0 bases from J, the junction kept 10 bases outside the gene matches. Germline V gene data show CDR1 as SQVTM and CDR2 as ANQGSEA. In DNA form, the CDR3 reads TGCAGCGTTCGTGCAATCGGACAGGGGACAACTAATGAAAAACTGTTTTTT. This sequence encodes CSVRAIGQGTTNEKLFF.

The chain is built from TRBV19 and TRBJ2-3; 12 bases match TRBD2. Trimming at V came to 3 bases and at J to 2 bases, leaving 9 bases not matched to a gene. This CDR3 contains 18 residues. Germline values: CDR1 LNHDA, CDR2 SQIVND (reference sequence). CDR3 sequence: CASSISLLAGGNTDTQYF. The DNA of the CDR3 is TGTGCCAGTAGTATTAGTTTACTAGCGGGGGGCAACACAGATACGCAGTATTTT.

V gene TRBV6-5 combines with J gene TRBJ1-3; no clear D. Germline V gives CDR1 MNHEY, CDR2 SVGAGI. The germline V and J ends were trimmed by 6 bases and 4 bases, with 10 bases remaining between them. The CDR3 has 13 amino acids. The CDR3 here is CASSSWRGNTIYF. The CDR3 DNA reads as TGTGCCAGCAGCTCTTGGAGAGGAAACACCATATATTTT.

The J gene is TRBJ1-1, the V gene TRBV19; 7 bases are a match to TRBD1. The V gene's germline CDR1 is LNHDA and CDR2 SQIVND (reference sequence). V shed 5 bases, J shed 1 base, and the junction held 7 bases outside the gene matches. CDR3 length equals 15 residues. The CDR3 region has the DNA TGTGCCAGTAGTGGTTACAGGGGAGGGAACACTGAAGCTTTCTTT. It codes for CASSGYRGGNTEAFF.

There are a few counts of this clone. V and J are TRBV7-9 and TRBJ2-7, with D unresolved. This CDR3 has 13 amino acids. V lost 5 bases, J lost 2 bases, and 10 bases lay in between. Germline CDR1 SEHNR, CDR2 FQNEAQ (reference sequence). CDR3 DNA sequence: TGTGCCAGCAGCCAGGTCGGTCCCTACGAGCAGTACTTC. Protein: CASSQVGPYEQYF.

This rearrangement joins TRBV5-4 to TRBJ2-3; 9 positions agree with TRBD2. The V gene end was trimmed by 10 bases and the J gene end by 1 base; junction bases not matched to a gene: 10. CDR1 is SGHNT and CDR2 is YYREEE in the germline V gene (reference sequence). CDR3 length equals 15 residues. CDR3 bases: TGTGCCCCCTCGGGCGGGGGGGCCGGCACAGATACGCAGTATTTT. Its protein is CAPSGGGAGTDTQYF.